Presented here are 28 T cell receptor beta chains from one specimen sequenced in a study of cytomegalovirus exposure and HLA in healthy donors. PCR used 60 Vbeta primers and 13 Jbeta primers. Profiled with immunoSEQ multiplex PCR; TCRdb holds only in-frame clones, not every one. Among around 130,000 clones, about four fifths were seen once, and the ten largest hold 11%. Material: PBMCs. The receptor set was obtained from a male donor in good health and CMV-seropositive.

The chain joins TRBV4-1 to TRBJ2-2; TRBD2 agrees at 11 bases. Germline CDR1 and CDR2: MGHRA and YSYEKL. The CDR3 contains 17 residues. With 1 base clipped from V and 7 bases from J, the junction kept 8 bases outside the gene matches. CDR3 loop: CASSQVDMGLAVGELFF. Here the CDR3 DNA reads TGCGCCAGCAGCCAAGTAGATATGGGACTAGCGGTCGGGGAGCTGTTTTTT.

This chain links TRBV11-3 with TRBJ1-4; D is possibly TRBD1 (5 bases). CDR1 and CDR2 from the germline V gene are SGHNT and YENEEA. V lost 5 bases, J lost 10 bases, and 14 bases lay in between. This CDR3 region has 13 residues. The CDR3 nucleotides read TGTGCCAGCAGCGTCACACCGGGGGGAAAACTGTTTTTT. Translation gives CASSVTPGGKLFF.

V is TRBV30 and J is TRBJ1-5, with D maybe TRBD1 (5 bases). With 2 bases removed from V and 7 bases from J, the gap between germline ends came to 15 bases. The V gene's germline CDR1 is GTSNPN and CDR2 SVGIG (reference sequence). The CDR3 consists of 14 residues. The CDR3 nucleotides are TGTGCCTGGAGTTTGGGGGGGGTATGCCAGCCCCAGCATTTT. This sequence encodes CAWSLGGVCQPQHF.

This chain uses TRBV7-9 with TRBJ1-1; the D gene is possibly TRBD1 (6 bases). The V end lost 1 base, the J end lost 1 base, and 10 bases lay between the germline ends. Germline V gives CDR1 SEHNR, CDR2 FQNEAQ (reference sequence). This CDR3 region has 15 residues. The CDR3 is CASSLDIGGNTEAFF. The CDR3, as DNA: TGTGCCAGCAGCTTAGATATAGGGGGGAACACTGAAGCTTTCTTT.

This clone was observed a handful of times. This chain uses TRBV7-3 with TRBJ2-3; 12 bases align to TRBD2. This CDR3 contains 15 residues. Unmatched junction bases numbered 10, after V lost 6 bases and J lost 9 bases. Germline V lookup: CDR1 SGHTA, CDR2 FQGTGA. The DNA of the CDR3 is TGTGCCAGCAGTCTTGGACTAGCGGGAACCCCCACGCAGTATTTT. Amino acids: CASSLGLAGTPTQYF.

V gene TRBV4-2 combines with J gene TRBJ2-3; maybe TRBD2 (6 bases). The ends were cut back, 10 bases at V and 2 bases at J, with 13 bases in the middle. CDR1 is LGHNA and CDR2 is YNFKEQ in the germline V gene. There are 13 residues in the CDR3. Written as DNA, the CDR3 is TGTGCCACCGCGGGACTGAACACAGATACGCAGTATTTT. Its protein is CATAGLNTDTQYF.

The V gene is TRBV28, the J gene TRBJ2-1; weak D call: TRBD2 (5 bases). There are 12 residues in the CDR3. V was pared by 5 bases and J by 8 bases, with 10 bases between. The germline V gene encodes CDR1 MDHEN and CDR2 SYDVKM. The CDR3 loop is CASSASIYEQFF. DNA of the CDR3: TGTGCCAGCAGTGCTAGCATCTATGAGCAGTTCTTC.

The CDR3 DNA follows: TGTGCCAGCAGCTCCCATAGCGGTCAAGAGACCCAGTACTTC. Its translation: CASSSHSGQETQYF. This chain links TRBV9 with TRBJ2-5; tentative D call: TRBD2 (6 bases). Germline V CDR1 and CDR2: SGDLS, YYNGEE. Trimming took off 4 bases at V and 2 bases at J, with 12 bases between the two ends. This CDR3 spans 14 amino acids.

The chain has TRBV5-4 and TRBJ2-5, with D perhaps TRBD1 (5 bases). Trimming removed 4 bases at V and 3 bases at J, with 10 bases between. CDR1 and CDR2 from the germline V gene are SGHNT and YYREEE (reference sequence). The CDR3 is 13 amino acids. The CDR3 sequence: CASSPGQEETQYF. In DNA form, the CDR3 reads TGTGCCAGCAGCCCCGGACAAGAAGAGACCCAGTACTTC.

This clone was seen just once. V gene TRBV9 combines with J gene TRBJ1-1; no clear D. The germline CDR1 and CDR2 sequences are SGDLS and YYNGEE. CDR3 size: 16 residues. Trimming left V 6 bases short and J 6 bases short, with 24 bases between. The CDR3 nucleotides read TGTGCCAGCAAGCAGGATCACCCCCCCCGAGACGCTGAAGCTTTCTTT. This gives the protein CASKQDHPPRDAEAFF.

This chain links TRBV6-6 with TRBJ2-7; 8 bases fit TRBD1. CDR3 length: 11 amino acids. Looked up from germline, CDR1 is MNHNY and CDR2 is SVGAGI (reference sequence). Losses at the gene ends were 5 bases for V and 6 bases for J; bases not matched to a gene: 0. This CDR3 reads CASSTGGEQYF. In DNA, the CDR3 is TGTGCCAGCAGTACAGGGGGCGAGCAGTACTTC.

The genes are TRBV9 and TRBJ2-7, with TRBD2 matching over 8 bases. This CDR3 contains 15 residues. V was clipped by 4 bases and J by 3 bases; unmatched bases: 9. Germline CDR1 and CDR2: SGDLS and YYNGEE. This chain's CDR3 is CASSPPTGGGYEQYF. Here the CDR3 DNA reads TGTGCCAGCAGCCCCCCCACGGGGGGGGGCTACGAGCAGTACTTC.

The sample holds one count of this clone. The chain uses TRBV7-2 and TRBJ1-5; no reliable D call. Trimming took off 5 bases at V and 9 bases at J, with 11 bases between the two ends. The CDR3 runs to 12 residues. Per germline, CDR1 SGHTA and CDR2 FQGNSA. Here the CDR3 DNA reads TGTGCCAGCAGCCCCCGAACGGGGCCCCAGCATTTT. Translation gives CASSPRTGPQHF.

The CDR3 DNA is TGTGCCAGCAGTTACGGACTAGCGGCGAACACCGGGGAGCTGTTTTTT. The encoded protein is CASSYGLAANTGELFF. The chain carries TRBV6-5 and TRBJ2-2, with TRBD2 identical over 10 bases. After removal of 2 bases from V and 0 bases from J, the junction contained 0 bases not matched to a gene. CDR1 is MNHEY and CDR2 is SVGAGI in the germline V gene. This CDR3 region has 16 residues.

V gene TRBV10-3 combines with J gene TRBJ2-5, with 12 bases aligning to TRBD2. The J call may be incorrect, as the DNA end agrees better with TRBJ2-7. There are 19 residues in the CDR3. CDR1 ENHRY and CDR2 SYGVKD come from the germline V gene. CDR3 residues: CAISEPSLAGGPFGYEQYF. The CDR3 coding sequence is TGTGCCATCAGTGAGCCTTCCCTAGCGGGAGGGCCATTCGGCTACGAGCAGTACTTC.

The chain recombines TRBV27 with TRBJ2-1, with 11 bases identical to TRBD2. The J segment lost 6 bases and the V segment lost 5 bases, leaving 9 bases of the junction unmatched. Germline CDR1 reads MNHEY; CDR2 reads SMNVEV (reference sequence). The CDR3 length is 16 residues. In DNA, the CDR3 is TGTGCCAGCAGTGCGGTAGCGGGAGGGCCGCTCAATGAGCAGTTCTTC. It is translated as CASSAVAGGPLNEQFF.

V is TRBV11-2 and J is TRBJ1-4; unclear D gene. The ends were cut back, 3 bases at V and 0 bases at J, with 5 bases in the middle. The CDR3 totals 14 residues. CDR1 SGHAT and CDR2 FQNNGV come from the germline V gene. CDR3 in DNA: TGTGCCAGCAGCTTCGGAGCAACTAATGAAAAACTGTTTTTT. Protein sequence: CASSFGATNEKLFF.

This clone turned up a few times. This rearrangement joins TRBV19 to TRBJ2-1, with 7 nucleotides matching TRBD2. The germline V gene encodes CDR1 LNHDA and CDR2 SQIVND (reference sequence). J lost 5 bases, V lost 3 bases, and 7 bases had no gene match. The CDR3 contains 15 residues. CDR3 sequence reads: CASSMGGRRDNEQFF. The CDR3 DNA follows: TGTGCCAGTAGTATGGGCGGGAGAAGAGACAATGAGCAGTTCTTC.

The gene calls are TRBV28 and TRBJ1-1; D perhaps matches TRBD1 (6 bases). Per the germline V gene, CDR1 is MDHEN and CDR2 is SYDVKM. The CDR3 is 14 amino acids. Trimming left V 8 bases short and J 6 bases short, with 19 bases between. CDR3 in DNA: TGTGCCAGCGCATCCGGGGGGCGCAAGCCTGAAGCTTTCTTT. Residues: CASASGGRKPEAFF.

The CDR3 region has the DNA TGTGCCAGCAGTGGTTATAGACCGGGACAGGGACGCGGGCAGTACTTC. Its translation is CASSGYRPGQGRGQYF. The rearrangement joins TRBV2 to TRBJ2-7; TRBD1 aligns across 9 bases. Germline assignment: CDR1 SNHLY and CDR2 FYNNEI. The CDR3 totals 16 residues. Unmatched junction bases numbered 16, after V lost 4 bases and J lost 9 bases. Using reference TRBV2 and TRBJ2-7 for the parts outside the CDR3, the full variable domain is EPEVTQTPSHQVTQMGQEVILRCVPISNHLYFYWYRQILGQKVEFLVSFYNNEISEKSEIFDDQFSVERPDGSNFTLKIRSTKLEDSAMYFCASSGYRPGQGRGQYFGPGTRLTVT.

The CDR3 sequence: CASSLRGHYNEQFF. Here the CDR3 DNA reads TGTGCCAGCAGTTTGCGGGGCCACTACAATGAGCAGTTCTTC. This rearrangement joins TRBV27 to TRBJ2-1; TRBD2 might be the D (6 bases). V lost 3 bases to trimming and J lost 3 bases, with 9 bases between them. Per germline, CDR1 MNHEY and CDR2 SMNVEV (reference sequence). CDR3 length: 14 amino acids.

The chain links TRBV30 to TRBJ2-7; 9 positions match TRBD2. The CDR3 runs 12 residues. CDR1 and CDR2 from the germline V gene are GTSNPN and SVGIG (reference sequence). The J segment lost 5 bases and the V segment lost 5 bases, leaving 4 bases of the junction unmatched. The CDR3 loop is CAWAGGDDEQYF. CDR3 nucleotide sequence: TGTGCCTGGGCGGGGGGGGATGACGAGCAGTACTTC.

V and J are TRBV11-2 and TRBJ2-7; D is uncertain. Germline values: CDR1 SGHAT, CDR2 FQNNGV. V was cut by 3 bases and J by 9 bases, with 6 bases left in between. The CDR3 has 10 residues. The CDR3 spells CASSLNGQYF. The CDR3 DNA is TGTGCCAGCAGCTTGAACGGGCAGTACTTC.

V is TRBV27 and J is TRBJ2-1; D is ambiguous. This CDR3 is 15 amino acids long. Germline V gene lookup returns CDR1 MNHEY and CDR2 SMNVEV (reference sequence). V gave up 7 bases and J gave up 0 bases, with 13 bases separating them. The CDR3 is CASNPERSSYNEQFF. In DNA, the CDR3 is TGTGCCAGCAATCCGGAAAGGAGCTCCTACAATGAGCAGTTCTTC.

The chain joins TRBV7-2 to TRBJ2-2; 12 bases are shared with TRBD2. The CDR3 covers 16 residues. V shed 6 bases and J 4 bases; nucleotides not matched to a gene: 6. The germline V gene has CDR1 SGHTA and CDR2 FQGNSA. CDR3 in amino acids: CASSGLAGPGTGELFF. The CDR3 DNA is TGTGCCAGCAGTGGACTAGCGGGGCCTGGCACCGGGGAGCTGTTTTTT.

This sequence joins TRBV25-1 and TRBJ1-1; weak D call: TRBD1 (5 bases). In germline, CDR1 is MGHDK, CDR2 SYGVNS. This CDR3 is built from 15 residues. The ends were cut back, 10 bases at V and 3 bases at J, with 21 bases in the middle. CDR3 coding DNA: TGTGCCACCACGCCATATACCGACAGTCACACTGAAGCTTTCTTT. It is translated as CATTPYTDSHTEAFF. Looking up the rest from reference TRBV25-1 and TRBJ1-1 gives the full variable domain: EADIYQTPRYLVIGTGKKITLECSQTMGHDKMYWYQQDPGMELHLIHYSYGVNSTEKGDLSSESTVSRIRTEHFPLTLESARPSHTSQYLCATTPYTDSHTEAFFGQGTRLTVV.

The chain recombines TRBV29-1 with TRBJ1-1; D unresolved. The CDR3 runs to 13 residues. The V and J ends lost 4 bases and 5 bases respectively, with 14 bases between them. Germline loops: CDR1 SQVTM, CDR2 ANQGSEA. In nucleotides, the CDR3 is TGCAGCGTTGCACAAACCCCAGGTACTGAAGCTTTCTTT. This encodes CSVAQTPGTEAFF.

This chain connects TRBV7-9 to TRBJ2-3, with TRBD1 matching 7 bases. CDR3 length: 16 residues. CDR1 SEHNR and CDR2 FQNEAQ come from the germline V gene (reference sequence). V was pared by 5 bases and J by 2 bases, with 10 bases of the junction left unmatched. The CDR3 DNA sequence: TGTGCCAGCAGCCTCTACCTTGGACAGGCCACAGATACGCAGTATTTT. Translation gives CASSLYLGQATDTQYF.